The entry below describes one T cell receptor beta chain. Sequencing used immunoSEQ multiplex PCR; TCRdb keeps in-frame clones, though not all of them. Of 70,000 to 90,000 clones listed, just under 95% were seen once; the top ten hold around 5%. Germline values: CDR1 SGHTA, CDR2 FQGNSA. V gave up 1 base and J gave up 1 base, with 7 bases separating them. The CDR3 is 14 amino acids. This specimen comes from a study of control samples from healthy donors and cancer patients. The chain carries TRBV7-2 and TRBJ2-5; perhaps TRBD2 as D (5 bases). This receptor was identified in a woman aged 18-29 years in good health. Sequenced sample: blood. The CDR3: CASSLDSVQETQYF. The CDR3 DNA follows: TGTGCCAGCAGCTTAGATAGCGTCCAAGAGACCCAGTACTTC.